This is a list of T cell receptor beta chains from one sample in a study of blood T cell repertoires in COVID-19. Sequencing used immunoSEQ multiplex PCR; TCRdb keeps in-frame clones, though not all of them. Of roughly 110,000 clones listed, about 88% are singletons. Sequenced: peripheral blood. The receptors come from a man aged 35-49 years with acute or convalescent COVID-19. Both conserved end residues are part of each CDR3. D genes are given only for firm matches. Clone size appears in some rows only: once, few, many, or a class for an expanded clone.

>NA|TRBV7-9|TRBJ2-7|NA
TGTGCCAGCAGCCCAGGATCCTACGAGCAGTACTTC
CASSPGSYEQYF
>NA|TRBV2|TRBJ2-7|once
TGTGCCAGCAGTGCCACCTACGAGCAGTACTTC
CASSATYEQYF
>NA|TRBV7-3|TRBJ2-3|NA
TGTGCCAGCAGCTCCCAAATTTCAGATACGCAGTATTTT
CASSSQISDTQYF
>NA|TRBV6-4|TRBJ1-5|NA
TGTGCCAGCAGTGAGCAAGAGGGCAATCAGCCCCAGCATTTT
CASSEQEGNQPQHF
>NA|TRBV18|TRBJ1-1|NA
TGTGCCAGCTCACCGTTCTTAGCGGCTGAAGCTTTCTTT
CASSPFLAAEAFF
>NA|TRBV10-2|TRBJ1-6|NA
TGCGCCAGCACCCCGTCGGGTAATTCACCCCTCCACTTT
CASTPSGNSPLHF
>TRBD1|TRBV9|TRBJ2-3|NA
TGTGCCAGCAGCCCCCTAACCGGGACAGGGGCTAGCACAGATACGCAGTATTTT
CASSPLTGTGASTDTQYF
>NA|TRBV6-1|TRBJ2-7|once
TGTGCCAGCAGTGTAGAAACAGGGACCCCCCTGCGGGAGCAGTACTTC
CASSVETGTPLREQYF
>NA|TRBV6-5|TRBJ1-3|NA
TGTGTCAGCAGTTCCCTCGAGGAATCCGGAAACACCATATATTTT
CVSSSLEESGNTIYF
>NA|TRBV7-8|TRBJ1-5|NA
TGTGCCAGCAGCCTGGGCCCCAATCAGCCCCAGCATTTT
CASSLGPNQPQHF
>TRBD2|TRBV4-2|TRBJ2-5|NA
TGTGCCAGCAGCCCCTACGAACGGGGGGGTGATGAGACCCAGTACTTC
CASSPYERGGDETQYF
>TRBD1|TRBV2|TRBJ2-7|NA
TGTGCCAGCAGTGAGGACAGGAGCTACGAGCAGTACTTC
CASSEDRSYEQYF